This entry is about one T cell receptor beta chain. The antigen remains unidentified. Treatment indicated: roughly 19 received Ad26.COV2.S at low or high dose, single or two shots; about 5 received placebo; per-sample allocation not given. Samples were taken on day 63 after the first vaccine or placebo injection. The vaccine antigen was prefusion-stabilized Wuhan SARS-CoV-2 spike. The table came from immunoSEQ multiplex PCR; TCRdb's copy has only in-frame clones and leaves some out. The table has 350,000 to 500,000 clones, around 90% seen once. This sample is drawn from a study of Ad26.COV2.S vaccination and SARS-CoV-2 variants. CDR1 is SGDLS, CDR2 YYNGEE, per germline. V gave up 7 bases and J gave up 4 bases, with 20 bases separating them. This CDR3 comprises 15 residues. Study findings and constraints: Placebo and vaccine recipients had non-spike TCR breadth that was similar. Analytic work on TCR breadth and depth might have understated the full extent of total T cell responses. Vaccinees displayed broader spike-specific TCR repertoires than placebo recipients.

The sample consisted of peripheral blood, taken in a trial of Ad26.COV2.S vaccine versus placebo. This chain connects TRBV9 to TRBJ2-5; a possible D gene is TRBD2 (5 bases). The TCR comes from a person between 18 and 65 years old who received the Ad26.COV2.S COVID-19 vaccine or a placebo. The CDR3 sequence: CASGEGGIQTETQYF. The CDR3 nucleotides read TGTGCCAGCGGAGAAGGAGGAATACAGACAGAGACCCAGTACTTC.